Presented here are 2 T cell receptor beta chains from one specimen sequenced in a study of T cell repertoires in cytomegalovirus infection. MiXCR, applied by TCRdb to the reads, yields one record per CDR3 protein. The table records some 300,000 distinct CDR3 sequences, around 15% of them present only once. The sample consisted of PBMCs. These receptors were collected from a human donor in good health (CMV status not recorded). Some clones in this sample may be carry-over from other donors' samples.

This clonotype was detected ten times or more. The chain uses TRBV7-6 and TRBJ1-1, with D tentatively TRBD1 (5 bases). The CDR3 length is 16 residues. Germline lookup yields CDR1 SGHVS and CDR2 FNYEAQ. Trimming shortened V by 5 bases and J by 0 bases, and 16 bases separated the two germline ends. CDR3 bases: TGTGCCAGCAGCCCGATTGGGGGAGGGGTGAACACTGAAGCTTTCTTT. Translating it yields CASSPIGGGVNTEAFF.

This chain uses TRBV5-4 with TRBJ2-2; a possible D gene is TRBD1 (6 bases). This CDR3 is 16 amino acids long. Germline CDR1 reads SGHNT; CDR2 reads YYREEE (reference sequence). V lost 4 bases and J lost 0, with 13 bases in between. CDR3 protein: CASSAPGQPNTGELFF. CDR3 DNA sequence: TGTGCCAGCAGCGCACCGGGACAACCGAACACCGGGGAGCTGTTTTTT.